A single sample is the source of the 20 T cell receptor beta chains below, sequenced in a study of T cell clonality in common variable immunodeficiency. TCRdb keeps only in-frame clones here, not all; method: immunoSEQ multiplex PCR. The profile covers over 40,000 clones, none occurring a single time. The sequenced material came from peripheral blood mononuclear cells. The receptors here all came from a person aged 18 to 75 in good health.

In its sample, this clone was seen many times. With the read ending 3 residues before the CDR3 end, the germline J gene is used to fill in that end. This chain connects TRBV20-1 to TRBJ2-1; D is possibly TRBD2 (6 bases). The ends were cut back, 0 bases at V and 9 bases at J, with 9 bases in the middle. Germline CDR1 and CDR2: DFQATT and SNEGSKA (reference sequence). The CDR3 covers 12 residues. The CDR3 DNA, read in part, is TGCAGTGCTAGAGAGGGAGGACTTGAG. Encoded protein: CSAREGGLE. The full CDR3 is CSAREGGLEQFF.

Ten or more counts support this clone. The read comes to an end 3 residues before the CDR3 does, leaving the germline J gene to fill in the end. The V call is TRBV30, the J call TRBJ1-1, with D possibly TRBD1 on 5 matching bases. Trimming took off 5 bases at V and 0 bases at J, with 19 bases between the two ends. In germline, CDR1 is GTSNPN, CDR2 SVGIG (reference sequence). There are 16 residues in the CDR3. The CDR3 protein is CAWRFPGLRMNTEAFF. CDR3 DNA (partial): TGTGCCTGGCGTTTTCCGGGACTAAGGATGAACACTGAA.

This clone was observed many times. The read ends 3 residues early relative to the CDR3; the germline J gene fills the gap. The rearrangement links TRBV5-6 to TRBJ2-1; 10 bases fit TRBD2. V was clipped by 1 base and J by 6 bases; unmatched bases: 4. Germline-derived CDR1 and CDR2 are SGHDT and YYEEEE. The CDR3 length is 15 residues. CDR3 amino acids: CASSLTTSGANEQFF. The part of the CDR3 DNA that was read is TGTGCCAGCAGCTTGACAACTAGCGGGGCCAATGAG.

This clone has ten or more counts. The read halts 3 residues ahead of the CDR3 end, with the missing end drawn from the germline J gene. V is TRBV4-1 and J is TRBJ1-1; D is perhaps TRBD1 (5 bases). The germline gives CDR1 MGHRA, CDR2 YSYEKL. There are 16 residues in the CDR3. V shed 4 bases and J shed 2 bases, with 17 bases lying between them. CDR3 in amino acids: CASSPGGPFTNTEAFF. CDR3 DNA, as far as it was read: TGCGCCAGCAGCCCGGGGGGTCCCTTTACTAACACTGAA.

This clone was detected many times. The sequenced fragment ends 3 residues before the CDR3 boundary, so the rest is inferred from the germline J gene. The chain joins TRBV4-2 to TRBJ2-7; D not certain. In germline, CDR1 is LGHNA, CDR2 YNFKEQ. This CDR3 is built from 16 residues. Trimming took 1 base from V and 4 from J, leaving 17 bases between them. The part of the CDR3 DNA that was read is TGTGCCAGCAGCCAAGTCGCCCTAACGGGTGCTTACGAG. It yields the protein CASSQVALTGAYE. The whole CDR3 sequence is CASSQVALTGAYEQYF.

This clone has at least ten counts. The CDR3 is cut off 3 residues early in the read; its end comes from the germline J gene. The chain links TRBV20-1 to TRBJ1-2; D may be TRBD1 (6 bases). This CDR3 contains 16 residues. The V end was cut by 0 bases, the J end by 0 bases, with 14 bases between. Germline V CDR1 and CDR2: DFQATT, SNEGSKA (reference sequence). The CDR3 DNA, read in part, is TGCAGTGCTAGAGATTTCATGGGGACAACTAACTATGGC. Translating it yields CSARDFMGTTNYG. The whole CDR3 is CSARDFMGTTNYGYTF.

Note on this clone: Sequencing ends 3 residues short of the CDR3 end; the germline J gene provides the rest. The genes are TRBV30 and TRBJ2-1; 8 bases fit TRBD2. Germline lookup yields CDR1 GTSNPN and CDR2 SVGIG (reference sequence). The length of the CDR3 is 15 residues. V shed 8 bases and J 4 bases; nucleotides not matched to a gene: 13. CDR3 loop: CALMVGGGIYNEQFF. CDR3 bases read: TGTGCCCTCATGGTTGGCGGGGGGATTTACAATGAG.

This clone was observed many times. The read falls 3 residues short of the CDR3 end, and the missing part is taken from the germline J gene. The genes are TRBV30 and TRBJ1-2; TRBD1 agrees at 10 bases. The CDR3 length is 13 residues. Losses at the gene ends were 3 bases for V and 4 bases for J; bases not matched to a gene: 2. The V gene's germline CDR1 is GTSNPN and CDR2 SVGIG (reference sequence). The CDR3 region is CAWRGTGAYGYTF. The part of the CDR3 DNA that was read is TGTGCCTGGAGGGGGACAGGGGCCTATGGC.

Ten or more counts support this clone. The CDR3 end is not reached by the read, which stops 3 residues before it; the germline J gene fills it in. The rearrangement links TRBV28 to TRBJ2-7; the D gene is possibly TRBD2 (6 bases). Per the germline V gene, CDR1 is MDHEN and CDR2 is SYDVKM. This CDR3 spans 18 amino acids. Trimming took off 4 bases at V and 1 base at J, with 23 bases between the two ends. The part of the CDR3 DNA that was read is TGTGCCAGCAGTTATTCCGGGGGTTTGGGATCGATTTCCTACGAG. Translated: CASSYSGGLGSISYE. The entire CDR3 protein reads CASSYSGGLGSISYEQYF.

There are many counts of this clone. The CDR3 goes on 3 residues after the read ends, and that part is filled in from the germline J gene. The chain recombines TRBV5-4 with TRBJ2-5, with D possibly matching TRBD1 (6 bases). The V end was cut by 7 bases, the J end by 1 base, with 14 bases between. The CDR3 sequence is 14 residues long. Per the germline V gene, CDR1 is SGHNT and CDR2 is YYREEE (reference sequence). CDR3 region: CASGGDRFQETQYF. The CDR3 bases that were read are TGTGCCAGCGGAGGAGACAGGTTCCAAGAGACC.

This clone was recorded many times. Read data end 3 residues before the CDR3 end; the end is taken from the germline J gene. The V and J genes are TRBV20-1 and TRBJ2-2; the D gene is possibly TRBD1 (6 bases). Trimming left V 1 base short and J 6 bases short, with 15 bases between. CDR3 length: 15 amino acids. CDR1 and CDR2 (germline): DFQATT, SNEGSKA (reference sequence). Here the CDR3 reads CSARALHHRAGELFF. The CDR3 bases that were read are TGCAGTGCTAGAGCGCTACACCACAGGGCCGGGGAG.

This clone was counted many times. Read coverage stops 3 residues before the CDR3 terminus; the germline J gene supplies the remainder. This chain connects TRBV7-2 to TRBJ2-5, with 9 positions matching TRBD2. The CDR3 is made up of 15 amino acids. Per germline, CDR1 SGHTA and CDR2 FQGNSA. J lost 5 bases, V lost 2 bases, and 6 bases had no gene match. CDR3 protein: CASSLSGGTAETQYF. Incomplete CDR3 DNA: TGTGCCAGCAGCTTAAGCGGGGGGACCGCGGAGACC.

This clone was observed at least ten times. The CDR3 extends 3 residues past the end of the read, so its final part is completed from the germline J gene. The V gene is TRBV9, the J gene TRBJ1-1, with D perhaps TRBD1 (6 bases). This CDR3 spans 15 amino acids. Trimming took off 5 bases at V and 0 bases at J, with 14 bases between the two ends. Germline CDR1 SGDLS, CDR2 YYNGEE. The CDR3 here is CASREGGDMNTEAFF. The sequenced part of the CDR3 DNA is TGTGCCAGCAGGGAAGGGGGGGACATGAACACTGAA.

This clone was recorded many times. From the germline J gene comes the end of the CDR3, since the read stops 3 residues before it. The rearrangement links TRBV12-5 to TRBJ2-4; D not certain. The CDR3 contains 12 residues. CDR1 is LGHNT, CDR2 FRNRAP, per germline. With 3 bases removed from V and 7 bases from J, the gap between germline ends came to 7 bases. Incomplete CDR3 DNA: TGTGCTAGTGGTTTACAGTACAACATT. It translates to CASGLQYNI. The whole CDR3 is CASGLQYNIQYF.

This clone was seen many times. The CDR3 goes on 3 residues after the read ends, and that part is filled in from the germline J gene. The chain recombines TRBV20-1 with TRBJ1-6; 8 nucleotides match TRBD1. Germline values: CDR1 DFQATT, CDR2 SNEGSKA (reference sequence). The CDR3 spans 17 residues. V lost 0 bases, J lost 8 bases, and 12 bases stayed unmatched. The sequenced CDR3 bases are TGCAGTGCTAGAGATACCCCGACAGGGGCCCCAGATTCACCC. Amino acids: CSARDTPTGAPDSP. The whole CDR3 sequence reads CSARDTPTGAPDSPLHF.

This clone has a count of ten or more. The CDR3 goes on 3 residues after the read ends, and that part is filled in from the germline J gene. The chain couples TRBV7-2 to TRBJ2-7; D may be TRBD1 (5 bases). The CDR3 has 15 residues. The V end was cut by 1 base, the J end by 0 bases, with 10 bases between. Per the germline V gene, CDR1 is SGHTA and CDR2 is FQGNSA. Partial CDR3 DNA: TGTGCCAGCAGCTTAGGACAGCTGAGCTCCTACGAG. Residues: CASSLGQLSSYE. The full-length CDR3 reads as CASSLGQLSSYEQYF.

A few counts support this clone. The observed sequence ends 3 residues before the CDR3 terminus, with the missing tail filled in from the germline J gene. This rearrangement joins TRBV19 to TRBJ2-2; 7 nucleotides align to TRBD1. This CDR3 spans 16 amino acids. In germline, CDR1 is LNHDA, CDR2 SQIVND (reference sequence). CDR3 in amino acids: CASSFTGTVRDEKLFF. CDR3 DNA, as far as it was read: TGTGCCAGTAGTTTTACCGGGACAGTGAGAGATGAAAAG. The full variable domain, completed using reference TRBV19 and TRBJ2-2, is DGGITQSPKYLFRKEGQNVTLSCEQNLNHDAMYWYRQDPGQGLRLIYYSQIVNDFQKGDIAEGYSVSREKKESFPLTVTSAQKNPTAFYLCASSFTGTVRDEKLFFGEGSRLTVL.

This clone was seen a few times. Read coverage stops 3 residues before the CDR3 terminus; the germline J gene supplies the remainder. This chain joins TRBV7-9 and TRBJ2-3; 13 bases fit TRBD2. The CDR3 covers 14 residues. The germline CDR1 and CDR2 sequences are SEHNR and FQNEAQ (reference sequence). V dropped 9 bases and J dropped 6; count of bases not matched to a gene: 6. Incomplete CDR3 DNA: TGTGCCAGTCGGACTAGCGGGGGTCTCGATACG. Protein product: CASRTSGGLDT. The whole CDR3 protein is CASRTSGGLDTQYF.

Only a few counts were recorded for this clone. The junction departs from germline at one end; a sequencing error may be responsible. The read falls 3 residues short of the CDR3 end, and the missing part is taken from the germline J gene. The rearrangement uses TRBV6-1 and TRBJ1-2; D call uncertain. The CDR3 length is 14 residues. CDR1 and CDR2 from the germline V gene are MNHNS and SASEGT. The CDR3 sequence is CASSDEPANYGYTF. The covered CDR3 bases are TGTGCCAGCAGTGACGAACCCGCTAACTACGGC.

The sample holds many counts of this clone. Read sequence stops 3 residues before the CDR3 end, and the germline J gene provides the missing end. The chain joins TRBV20-1 to TRBJ1-2, with 10 bases aligning to TRBD1. Trimming cost V 3 bases and J 6 bases; bases outside gene matches: 13. This CDR3 has 16 residues. From germline, CDR1 is DFQATT and CDR2 SNEGSKA (reference sequence). The CDR3 DNA, read in part, is TGCAGTGCTAGTAACGCGGGACAGGGGCCCTCCCATGGC. It encodes CSASNAGQGPSHG. The full CDR3 reads CSASNAGQGPSHGYTF.